A single sample is the source of the 8 T cell receptor beta chains below, sequenced in a study of tumor-infiltrating lymphocytes in primary liver carcinoma. The input was about 500 ng total RNA; TCR beta cDNA was made from it with a constant-region primer. Nested multiplex PCR, run for three rounds with slightly modified ARM-PCR, yielded TCR beta libraries. Investigators reported that the first two PCR rounds, at around 10 cycles each, used TRBV1-TRBV30 forward primers with a C-beta reverse primer. TCRdb fed the multiplex PCR reads into MiXCR, producing one record per CDR3 protein. The data contain fewer than 25,000 distinct CDR3 sequences, about 65% of them singletons. Extraction of RNA together with DNA used about 17-30 mg of unsorted bulk tissue. Material: liver tumor tissue from sampling region 1. The subset was: tumor region T1, superior pole. The receptors were gathered from a man in his forties or fifties with primary liver carcinoma and hepatitis B virus infection.

This clonotype was seen many times. Since a much larger clone is just one base distant, this may be a read error. The CDR3 does not end in the conserved phenylalanine or tryptophan, so this is likely a read error. V and J are TRBV30 and TRBJ1-2, with 8 bases matching TRBD1. With 1 base clipped from V and 6 bases from J, the junction kept 7 bases outside the gene matches. Germline CDR1 is GTSNPN and CDR2 is SVGIG (reference sequence). This CDR3 spans 14 amino acids. This CDR3 is CAWSDVGQGDGYTL. Written as DNA, the CDR3 is TGTGCCTGGAGTGACGTAGGACAGGGAGATGGCTACACCCTC.

With respect to this clonotype: With a much larger clone just one base away, this may be a read error. The chain has TRBV28 and TRBJ1-1; D is possibly TRBD1 (6 bases). The V gene's germline CDR1 is MDHEN and CDR2 SYDVKM. The CDR3 is 12 residues long. The CDR3 DNA reads TGTGCCAACATTACAGGGAACAGTGAAGCTTTCTTT. As protein: CANITGNSEAFF.

In regard to this clonotype: Possible read error: a much larger clone is one base away. CDR3 DNA: TGTGCCAGCAGCTTACGTCTTGGGAACACCGGGGAGCCGTTTTTT. Translated: CASSLRLGNTGEPFF. V gene TRBV11-2 combines with J gene TRBJ2-2; TRBD2 is a possible D gene (5 bases). This CDR3 has 15 amino acids. Germline V lookup: CDR1 SGHAT, CDR2 FQNNGV.

About this clonotype itself: A read error may account for a junction end that differs from germline. The rearrangement joins TRBV29-1 to TRBJ2-1; a possible D gene is TRBD1 (7 bases). CDR1 is SQVTM, CDR2 ANQGSEA, per germline. The CDR3 is made up of 12 amino acids. For the CDR3, the DNA is TGTAGCGCCCGCCCAGGGGGGAATAAGGAGTTCTTC. It translates to CSARPGGNKEFF.

V and J are TRBV10-1 and TRBJ2-3; no reliable D call. This CDR3 has 14 residues. V gave up 2 bases and J gave up 6 bases, with 12 bases separating them. Per the germline V gene, CDR1 is WNHNN and CDR2 is SYGVQD (reference sequence). The CDR3 sequence: CASSELVSRDTQYF. The CDR3, as DNA: TGCGCCAGCAGTGAGCTGGTGAGCAGGGATACGCAGTATTTT.

In the case of this clonotype: One end of the junction is discordant with germline, which a read error may explain. The CDR3 here is CASSDLDRGLTVELFF. The CDR3 DNA follows: TGCGCCAGTAGCGATCTGGACAGGGGGTTAACCGTGGAGCTGTTTTTT. This chain links TRBV4-1 with TRBJ2-2, with 10 nucleotides matching TRBD1. This CDR3 has 16 amino acids. Germline-derived CDR1 and CDR2 are MGHRA and YSYEKL.

This clonotype was picked up one time. One junction end disagrees with the germline gene, perhaps due to a read error. The CDR3 region is CASSRSDAYEEYF. The CDR3 DNA reads TGTGCCAGCAGCCGGTCAGATGCCTACGAGGAGTATTTC. V gene TRBV6-5 combines with J gene TRBJ2-7; no definite D call. Germline-derived CDR1 and CDR2 are MNHEY and SVGAGI. The CDR3 sequence is 13 residues long.

This clonotype is a singleton in its sample. The V call is TRBV7-9, the J call TRBJ2-5; 8 nucleotides agree with TRBD2. The length of the CDR3 is 15 residues. Germline CDR1 is SEHNR and CDR2 is FQNEAQ (reference sequence). CDR3 region: CDSSFRGGLQETQYF. DNA for the CDR3: TGTGACAGTAGCTTTCGCGGGGGGCTCCAAGAGACCCAGTACTTC.